These T cell receptor beta chains were read from a single sample in a study of blood T cell repertoires in COVID-19. Produced via immunoSEQ multiplex PCR; TCRdb's table is partial and in-frame only. The sample yields around 250,000 clones, around 90% seen once. The sample was PBMCs or T cells enriched from blood (not recorded which). These receptors came from a woman between 40 and 50 years old who had been exposed to COVID-19. The CDR3 runs from the conserved cysteine through the conserved F or W. Fields, in order: D gene, J gene, V gene, clone size, CDR3 protein, CDR3 DNA. A D gene is named only where the DNA matches it firmly. Clone sizes are given selectively: once, few, many, or a class where the clone is expanded.

d_call: TRBD1; j_call: TRBJ2-5; v_call: TRBV11-2; clone_size: .; cdr3_aa: CASSLSAGQGLGTQYF; cdr3_nt: TGTGCCAGCAGCTTATCAGCGGGACAGGGGTTGGGGACCCAGTACTTC
d_call: TRBD1; j_call: TRBJ2-7; v_call: TRBV13; clone_size: .; cdr3_aa: CASSRQGVNEQYF; cdr3_nt: TGTGCCAGCAGCCGACAGGGGGTGAACGAGCAGTACTTC
d_call: .; j_call: TRBJ1-4; v_call: TRBV30; clone_size: .; cdr3_aa: CAWSAATGGYEKLFF; cdr3_nt: TGTGCCTGGAGTGCAGCGACAGGTGGTTATGAAAAACTGTTTTTT
d_call: TRBD1; j_call: TRBJ1-1; v_call: TRBV5-1; clone_size: .; cdr3_aa: CASSSSPGGAGTEAFF; cdr3_nt: TGTGCCAGCAGCTCGAGCCCAGGGGGCGCGGGCACTGAAGCTTTCTTT
d_call: .; j_call: TRBJ1-2; v_call: TRBV23-1; clone_size: .; cdr3_aa: CASSQWRGGNYGYTF; cdr3_nt: TGCGCCAGCAGTCAATGGCGGGGAGGAAACTATGGCTACACCTTC
d_call: .; j_call: TRBJ2-1; v_call: TRBV19; clone_size: .; cdr3_aa: CASSSLAGPLNEQFF; cdr3_nt: TGTGCCAGTAGCTCTTTGGCGGGACCTTTGAATGAGCAGTTCTTC
d_call: TRBD2; j_call: TRBJ2-5; v_call: TRBV5-6; clone_size: .; cdr3_aa: CASSLGLASAQYF; cdr3_nt: TGTGCCAGCAGCCTCGGACTAGCGAGTGCCCAGTACTTC
d_call: .; j_call: TRBJ2-2; v_call: TRBV14; clone_size: .; cdr3_aa: CASSQDRDTGELFF; cdr3_nt: TGTGCCAGCAGCCAAGATCGGGACACCGGGGAGCTGTTTTTT
d_call: TRBD1; j_call: TRBJ1-6; v_call: TRBV4-1; clone_size: few; cdr3_aa: CASSPGQGTSSPLHF; cdr3_nt: TGCGCCAGCAGCCCTGGACAGGGAACTTCCTCACCCCTCCACTTT
d_call: TRBD1; j_call: TRBJ1-2; v_call: TRBV28; clone_size: .; cdr3_aa: CASSLGQTNYGYTF; cdr3_nt: TGTGCCAGCAGTTTGGGACAGACAAACTATGGCTACACCTTC
d_call: .; j_call: TRBJ2-5; v_call: TRBV6-2/TRBV6-3; clone_size: .; cdr3_aa: CASSPYRGRVHETQYF; cdr3_nt: TGTGCCAGCAGCCCCTACCGCGGCAGGGTGCACGAGACCCAGTACTTC
d_call: .; j_call: TRBJ1-2; v_call: TRBV6-5; clone_size: .; cdr3_aa: CASSAGYGYTF; cdr3_nt: TGTGCCAGCAGCGCAGGGTATGGCTACACCTTC
d_call: .; j_call: TRBJ1-4; v_call: TRBV3-1/TRBV3-2; clone_size: .; cdr3_aa: CASSQERRLNEKLFF; cdr3_nt: TGTGCCAGCAGCCAAGAAAGGAGGTTAAATGAAAAACTGTTTTTT
d_call: TRBD1; j_call: TRBJ2-7; v_call: TRBV29-1; clone_size: .; cdr3_aa: CSVEATGDESYEQYF; cdr3_nt: TGCAGCGTTGAGGCGACAGGGGACGAGTCCTACGAGCAGTACTTC
d_call: TRBD1; j_call: TRBJ2-5; v_call: TRBV4-2; clone_size: .; cdr3_aa: CASSQTGWETQYF; cdr3_nt: TGTGCCAGCAGCCAGACAGGGTGGGAGACCCAGTACTTC
d_call: .; j_call: TRBJ1-2; v_call: TRBV12-1; clone_size: .; cdr3_aa: CAGPNVNYGYTF; cdr3_nt: TGTGCCGGCCCCAACGTTAACTATGGCTACACCTTC
d_call: TRBD1; j_call: TRBJ1-2; v_call: TRBV28; clone_size: .; cdr3_aa: CASTSVRTGFSNYGYTF; cdr3_nt: TGTGCCAGCACCTCAGTCCGGACAGGCTTTTCTAACTATGGCTACACCTTC
d_call: TRBD1; j_call: TRBJ1-1; v_call: TRBV6-2/TRBV6-3; clone_size: .; cdr3_aa: CASSPALVTGGVLAFF; cdr3_nt: TGTGCCAGCAGCCCAGCCTTGGTGACAGGGGGCGTTCTGGCTTTCTTT
d_call: .; j_call: TRBJ1-2; v_call: TRBV7-9; clone_size: .; cdr3_aa: CASSQANAGGPYTF; cdr3_nt: TGTGCCAGCAGCCAAGCAAATGCAGGTGGGCCCTACACCTTC
d_call: .; j_call: TRBJ1-1; v_call: TRBV4-1; clone_size: .; cdr3_aa: CASSQEEGRRNTEAFF; cdr3_nt: TGCGCCAGCAGCCAAGAGGAGGGCAGGAGGAACACTGAAGCTTTCTTT
d_call: TRBD1; j_call: TRBJ1-6; v_call: TRBV4-1; clone_size: .; cdr3_aa: CASSEGTGGVSPLHF; cdr3_nt: TGCGCCAGCAGCGAAGGGACAGGGGGCGTATCACCCCTCCACTTT
d_call: .; j_call: TRBJ2-5; v_call: TRBV12-3/TRBV12-4; clone_size: .; cdr3_aa: CASSLSLQETQYF; cdr3_nt: TGTGCCAGCAGTTTATCTCTACAAGAGACCCAGTACTTC
d_call: TRBD1; j_call: TRBJ2-1; v_call: TRBV19; clone_size: .; cdr3_aa: CASTSGQGLVEQFF; cdr3_nt: TGTGCCAGTACATCGGGACAGGGGCTGGTTGAGCAGTTCTTC
d_call: TRBD1; j_call: TRBJ1-1; v_call: TRBV18; clone_size: .; cdr3_aa: CASSPRGQVNTEAFF; cdr3_nt: TGTGCCAGCTCACCAAGGGGACAGGTGAACACTGAAGCTTTCTTT
d_call: TRBD1; j_call: TRBJ1-1; v_call: TRBV10-3; clone_size: .; cdr3_aa: CAISVGQGQEKGAFF; cdr3_nt: TGTGCCATCAGTGTAGGGCAAGGACAGGAAAAAGGGGCTTTCTTT
d_call: .; j_call: TRBJ2-3; v_call: TRBV5-3; clone_size: .; cdr3_aa: CARSLWAHCTDTQYF; cdr3_nt: TGTGCCAGAAGCTTGTGGGCACACTGCACAGATACGCAGTATTTT
d_call: .; j_call: TRBJ2-1; v_call: TRBV5-1; clone_size: .; cdr3_aa: CASSLSGEWVSYNEQFF; cdr3_nt: TGTGCCAGCAGCCTCTCGGGGGAGTGGGTATCCTACAATGAGCAGTTCTTC
d_call: .; j_call: TRBJ1-1; v_call: TRBV7-2; clone_size: .; cdr3_aa: CASSSTPQNTEAFF; cdr3_nt: TGTGCCAGCAGCTCTACCCCTCAGAACACTGAAGCTTTCTTT
d_call: .; j_call: TRBJ2-5; v_call: TRBV2; clone_size: once; cdr3_aa: CASLQGRETQYF; cdr3_nt: TGTGCCAGTCTACAGGGTCGGGAGACCCAGTACTTC
d_call: .; j_call: TRBJ1-5; v_call: TRBV28; clone_size: .; cdr3_aa: CASSSLRAQHF; cdr3_nt: TGTGCCAGCAGTTCATTACGGGCCCAGCATTTT
d_call: .; j_call: TRBJ2-1; v_call: TRBV15; clone_size: .; cdr3_aa: CATSRGLQLSYNEQFF; cdr3_nt: TGTGCCACCAGCAGAGGACTACAGCTCTCCTACAATGAGCAGTTCTTC
d_call: .; j_call: TRBJ2-7; v_call: TRBV28; clone_size: .; cdr3_aa: CASLQSYEQYF; cdr3_nt: TGTGCCAGCCTTCAGTCCTACGAGCAGTACTTC
d_call: .; j_call: TRBJ2-4; v_call: TRBV7-2; clone_size: .; cdr3_aa: CASSLKWGVKNIQYF; cdr3_nt: TGTGCCAGCAGCTTAAAATGGGGGGTCAAAAACATTCAGTACTTC
d_call: .; j_call: TRBJ2-7; v_call: TRBV9; clone_size: .; cdr3_aa: CASSVGLGPYEQYF; cdr3_nt: TGTGCCAGCAGCGTGGGGTTGGGGCCGTACGAGCAGTACTTC
d_call: TRBD1; j_call: TRBJ1-2; v_call: TRBV6-5; clone_size: .; cdr3_aa: CASSYSRGPNYGYTF; cdr3_nt: TGTGCCAGCAGTTACTCGAGGGGGCCAAACTATGGCTACACCTTC
d_call: TRBD1; j_call: TRBJ2-3; v_call: TRBV14; clone_size: .; cdr3_aa: CASSQDLQFRGSNTQYF; cdr3_nt: TGTGCCAGCAGCCAAGATCTTCAATTCAGGGGGTCAAATACGCAGTATTTT
d_call: .; j_call: TRBJ2-2; v_call: TRBV7-6; clone_size: .; cdr3_aa: CASSSPPGTLTNTGELFF; cdr3_nt: TGTGCCAGCAGCTCCCCTCCGGGAACGTTAACGAACACCGGGGAGCTGTTTTTT
d_call: .; j_call: TRBJ1-2; v_call: TRBV21-1; clone_size: .; cdr3_aa: CASSNRTGDGKNYGYTF; cdr3_nt: TGTGCCAGCAGCAACCGGACAGGGGACGGAAAGAACTATGGCTACACCTTC
d_call: TRBD2; j_call: TRBJ2-1; v_call: TRBV18; clone_size: .; cdr3_aa: CASSPLAGSYNEQFF; cdr3_nt: TGTGCCAGCTCACCACTAGCGGGGAGCTACAATGAGCAGTTCTTC
d_call: .; j_call: TRBJ1-1; v_call: TRBV28; clone_size: once; cdr3_aa: CASSLLQVNTEAFF; cdr3_nt: TGTGCCAGCAGTTTATTACAGGTGAACACTGAAGCTTTCTTT
d_call: .; j_call: TRBJ1-2; v_call: TRBV24-1; clone_size: .; cdr3_aa: CATSDLSENYGYTF; cdr3_nt: TGTGCCACCAGTGATTTGTCGGAGAACTATGGCTACACCTTC
d_call: .; j_call: TRBJ1-1; v_call: TRBV20-1; clone_size: .; cdr3_aa: CSASTQAPSYTEAFF; cdr3_nt: TGCAGTGCTAGTACCCAGGCCCCATCTTACACTGAAGCTTTCTTT
d_call: TRBD1; j_call: TRBJ1-2; v_call: TRBV24-1; clone_size: .; cdr3_aa: CATIPGQFYGYTF; cdr3_nt: TGTGCCACCATCCCGGGACAGTTCTATGGCTACACCTTC
d_call: TRBD2; j_call: TRBJ2-1; v_call: TRBV6-5; clone_size: .; cdr3_aa: CASSFWDYNNEQFF; cdr3_nt: TGTGCCAGCAGTTTCTGGGACTACAACAATGAGCAGTTCTTC
d_call: .; j_call: TRBJ2-1; v_call: TRBV2; clone_size: .; cdr3_aa: CASSLLTGVGNEQFF; cdr3_nt: TGTGCCAGCAGTCTACTAACGGGGGTGGGCAATGAGCAGTTCTTC
d_call: .; j_call: TRBJ1-1; v_call: TRBV28; clone_size: .; cdr3_aa: CASSLLVVGAGGTEAFF; cdr3_nt: TGTGCCAGCAGTTTACTTGTTGTTGGGGCGGGGGGCACTGAAGCTTTCTTT
d_call: TRBD2; j_call: TRBJ2-1; v_call: TRBV10-3; clone_size: .; cdr3_aa: CAISENPRRGDYNEQFF; cdr3_nt: TGTGCCATCAGTGAGAACCCTAGGCGGGGGGACTACAATGAGCAGTTCTTC
d_call: TRBD2; j_call: TRBJ2-3; v_call: TRBV11-3; clone_size: .; cdr3_aa: CASSPVTGGIKNTQYF; cdr3_nt: TGTGCCAGCAGCCCGGTTACGGGGGGGATAAAAAATACGCAGTATTTT